These T cell receptor beta chains were read from a single sample in a study of T cell responses to AZD1222 COVID-19 vaccine. TCRdb's copy holds only in-frame clones and misses some; the assay was immunoSEQ multiplex PCR. Of some 180,000 clones in the sample, 91% were seen once. Sequencing used peripheral blood, obtained 28 days after the second AZD1222 dose. The receptors derive from an adult who received the AZD1222 COVID-19 vaccine. The CDR3 runs from the conserved cysteine through the conserved F or W. Size is omitted from some rows. Given values are once, few, many or a class for expanded clones.

J: TRBJ1-4; V: TRBV4-1; size: -; length: 15; CDR3: CASSPHPATNEKLFF
J: TRBJ2-5; V: TRBV7-2; size: -; length: 15; CDR3: CASSLLALFQETQYF
J: TRBJ2-7; V: TRBV4-1; size: -; length: 16; CDR3: CASSQDLPGRTREQYF
J: TRBJ2-1; V: TRBV19; size: -; length: 15; CDR3: CASIWTSGGNNEQFF
J: TRBJ1-2; V: TRBV28; size: -; length: 16; CDR3: CASSLTIRGVWYGYTF
J: TRBJ2-5; V: TRBV3-1/TRBV3-2; size: -; length: 15; CDR3: CASSQASGRIETQYF
J: TRBJ2-7; V: TRBV15; size: few; length: 15; CDR3: CATSRGGVGAYEQYF
J: TRBJ2-7; V: TRBV6-5; size: -; length: 14; CDR3: CASKTPHGPYEQYF
J: TRBJ2-5; V: TRBV5-1; size: -; length: 16; CDR3: CASSLKVSGAGGTQYF
J: TRBJ2-1; V: TRBV20-1; size: -; length: 14; CDR3: CSASRLAPHNEQFF
J: TRBJ2-5; V: TRBV4-1; size: -; length: 15; CDR3: CASSQRIGGAATQYF
J: TRBJ2-1; V: TRBV5-1; size: once; length: 13; CDR3: CASSSPTGNEQFF
J: TRBJ1-1; V: TRBV7-8; size: -; length: 14; CDR3: CASSLLQMNTEAFF
J: TRBJ2-7; V: TRBV4-2; size: -; length: 16; CDR3: CASSQDTTGGRYEQYF
J: TRBJ2-3; V: TRBV6-6; size: -; length: 15; CDR3: CASAAGGPSTDTQYF
J: TRBJ2-7; V: TRBV2; size: -; length: 14; CDR3: CASKNTASVHEQYF
J: TRBJ1-1; V: TRBV27; size: -; length: 13; CDR3: CASSLDRGNEAFF
J: TRBJ2-3; V: TRBV9; size: -; length: 15; CDR3: CASSVAPGGTDTQYF
J: TRBJ2-1; V: TRBV7-6; size: few; length: 18; CDR3: CASSLAPPTSGSNNEQFF
J: TRBJ1-3; V: TRBV9; size: -; length: 15; CDR3: CASSVGGQSRNTIYF
J: TRBJ1-2; V: TRBV6-6; size: -; length: 15; CDR3: CASTLQGPGSYGYTF
J: TRBJ2-7; V: TRBV5-4; size: once; length: 11; CDR3: CASSFGREQYF
J: TRBJ1-5; V: TRBV30; size: -; length: 13; CDR3: CAWSPIGNQPQHF
J: TRBJ2-1; V: TRBV6-6; size: -; length: 15; CDR3: CASSSRQGQYNEQFF
J: TRBJ2-1; V: TRBV4-1; size: -; length: 18; CDR3: CASSSQSGGAGIHNEQFF
J: TRBJ2-5; V: TRBV3-1/TRBV3-2; size: once; length: 13; CDR3: CASSRDRGETQYF
J: TRBJ1-5; V: TRBV12-3/TRBV12-4; size: -; length: 13; CDR3: CASSLRNNQPQHF
J: TRBJ1-6; V: TRBV18; size: -; length: 14; CDR3: CASSPEVVNSPLHF
J: TRBJ2-3; V: TRBV11-2; size: once; length: 15; CDR3: CASSLDRKSTDTQYF
J: TRBJ2-2; V: TRBV7-9; size: -; length: 17; CDR3: CASSPFPGRGSTGELFF
J: TRBJ2-7; V: TRBV7-3; size: -; length: 14; CDR3: CASSLLAGKGEQYF
J: TRBJ1-5; V: TRBV27; size: -; length: 16; CDR3: CASSLHPRNSNQPQHF